This TCR beta chain came from a study of cytomegalovirus exposure and HLA in healthy donors. Assay used: immunoSEQ multiplex PCR; TCRdb lists only in-frame clones, some missing. The sample holds roughly 200,000 clones; roughly four fifths are singletons and the top ten take 2.5% to 3%. The CDR3 has 17 residues. After removal of 3 bases from V and 3 bases from J, the junction contained 12 bases not matched to a gene. Germline V lookup: CDR1 SGHRS, CDR2 YFSETQ. Sequences were obtained from PBMCs. V gene TRBV5-1 combines with J gene TRBJ2-1; TRBD2 aligns across 7 bases. The sequence was collected from a woman aged 18-35 years in good health and CMV-seropositive. The CDR3 nucleotides are TGCGCCAGCAGCTCGCCCAAAGATAGCGGGTTCTACAATGAGCAGTTCTTC. Translation: CASSSPKDSGFYNEQFF.